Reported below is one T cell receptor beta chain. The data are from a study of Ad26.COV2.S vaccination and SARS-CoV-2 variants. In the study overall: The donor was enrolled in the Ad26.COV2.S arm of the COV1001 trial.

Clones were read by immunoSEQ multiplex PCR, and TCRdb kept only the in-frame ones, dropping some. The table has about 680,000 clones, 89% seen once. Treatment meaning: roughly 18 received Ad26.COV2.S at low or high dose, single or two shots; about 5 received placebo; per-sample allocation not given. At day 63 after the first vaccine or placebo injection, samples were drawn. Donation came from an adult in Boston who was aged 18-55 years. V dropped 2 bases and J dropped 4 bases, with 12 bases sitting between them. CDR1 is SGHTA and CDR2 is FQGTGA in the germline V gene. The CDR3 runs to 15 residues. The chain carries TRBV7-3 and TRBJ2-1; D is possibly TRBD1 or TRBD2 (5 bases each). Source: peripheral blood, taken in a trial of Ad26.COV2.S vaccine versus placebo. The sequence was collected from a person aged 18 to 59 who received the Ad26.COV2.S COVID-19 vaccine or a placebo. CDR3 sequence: CASSLEGMRYNEQFF. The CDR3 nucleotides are TGTGCCAGCAGCTTAGAGGGGATGCGATACAATGAGCAGTTCTTC.